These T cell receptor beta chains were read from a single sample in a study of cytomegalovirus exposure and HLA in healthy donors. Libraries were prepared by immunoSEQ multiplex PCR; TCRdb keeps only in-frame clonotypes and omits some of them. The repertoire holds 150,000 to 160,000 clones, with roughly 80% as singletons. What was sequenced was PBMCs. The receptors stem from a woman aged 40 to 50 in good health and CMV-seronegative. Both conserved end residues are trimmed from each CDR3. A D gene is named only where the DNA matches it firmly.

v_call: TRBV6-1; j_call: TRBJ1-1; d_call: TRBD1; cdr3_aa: ASSESKQGTEAF
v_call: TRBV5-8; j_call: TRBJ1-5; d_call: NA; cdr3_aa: ASSLDRQGSNQPQH
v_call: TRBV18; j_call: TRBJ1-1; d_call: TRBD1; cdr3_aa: ASSDRENMNTEAF
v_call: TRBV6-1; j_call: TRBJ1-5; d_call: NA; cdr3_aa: ASSANTGTPNQPQH
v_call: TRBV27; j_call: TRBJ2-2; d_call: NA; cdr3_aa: ASSLVIAGELF
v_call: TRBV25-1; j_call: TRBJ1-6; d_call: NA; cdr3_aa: ASSEFGQGNSPLH
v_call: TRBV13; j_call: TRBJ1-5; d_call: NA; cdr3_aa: ASSHGAGNQPQH
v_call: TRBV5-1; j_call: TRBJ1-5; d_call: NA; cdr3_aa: ASSLGSGPNQPQH
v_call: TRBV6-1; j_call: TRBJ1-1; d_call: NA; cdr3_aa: ASSGTRETEAF
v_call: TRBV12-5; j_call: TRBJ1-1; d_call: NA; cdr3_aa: ASGLTTGSPIEAF
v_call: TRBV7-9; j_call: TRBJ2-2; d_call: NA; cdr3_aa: ASSFGGFNTGELF
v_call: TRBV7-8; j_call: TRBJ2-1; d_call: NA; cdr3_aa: ASSLIRSPNEQF
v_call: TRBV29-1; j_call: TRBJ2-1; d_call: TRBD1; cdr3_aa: TSTFFRDSYNEQF
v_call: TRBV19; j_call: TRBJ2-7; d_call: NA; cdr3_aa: ASSPGGAHSYEQY
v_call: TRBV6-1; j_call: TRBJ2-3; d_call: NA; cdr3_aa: ASSGQTTDTQY
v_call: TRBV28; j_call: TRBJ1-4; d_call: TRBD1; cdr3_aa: ASSSRGTGSEKLF
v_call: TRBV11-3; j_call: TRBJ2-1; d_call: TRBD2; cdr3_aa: ASSFIERETEQF
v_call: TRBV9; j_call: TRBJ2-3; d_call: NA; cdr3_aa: ASSGGSGTSTDTQY
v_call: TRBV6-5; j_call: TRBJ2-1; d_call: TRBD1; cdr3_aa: ASSSYRGPEQF
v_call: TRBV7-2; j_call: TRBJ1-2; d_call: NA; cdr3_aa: ASSPGAGRRYGYT
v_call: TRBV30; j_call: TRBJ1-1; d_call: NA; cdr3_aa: AWSPPSSSGKAF
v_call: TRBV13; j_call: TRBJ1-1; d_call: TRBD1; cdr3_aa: ASSLYRGNTEAF